The text below deals with one T cell receptor (beta chain). TCRdb keeps only in-frame clones here, not all; method: immunoSEQ multiplex PCR. The repertoire holds fewer than 200,000 clones, under 85% seen once, with under 10% in the top ten. The data derive from a study of blood T cell repertoires in COVID-19. Trimming took 3 bases from V and 4 from J, leaving 9 bases between them. This CDR3 region has 13 residues. Germline V CDR1 and CDR2: ENHRY, SYGVKD. The genes are TRBV10-3 and TRBJ1-2, with D maybe TRBD1 (5 bases). This TCR derives from a woman between 65 and 79 years old with COVID-19, enrolled during active disease. Sequencing used peripheral blood. As DNA, the CDR3 is TGTGCCATCAGTGACCAGGGATCCTATGGCTACACCTTC. This translates into CAISDQGSYGYTF.